What follows are 17 T cell receptor beta chains derived from one specimen sequenced in a study of CD8+ T cells in alopecia areata. Specified treatment: oral pan-JAK inhibitor, 5-10 mg twice daily. Reverse transcribed after extraction, RNA yielded cDNA as the sequencing template. Clones were sequenced by immunoSEQ multiplex PCR, and TCRdb holds only the in-frame ones, with some missing. Among around 150,000 clones listed, less than 70% were seen once. Sample: CD4+ T cells sorted from blood, taken at week 24, from a patient treated with tofacitinib. Receptors were obtained from a human donor with alopecia areata.

This clone showed up just once. The CDR3 sequence is CASSESLSAFF. The CDR3 nucleotides are TGTGCCAGCAGTGAAAGTTTGTCGGCTTTCTTT. V usage is TRBV25-1 and J usage is TRBJ1-1; D not certain. Germline V gene data show CDR1 as MGHDK and CDR2 as SYGVNS. The length of the CDR3 is 11 residues. Trimming removed 2 bases at V and 11 bases at J, with 9 bases between.

V gene TRBV29-1 combines with J gene TRBJ1-2, with D perhaps matching TRBD1 (5 bases). The germline CDR1 and CDR2 sequences are SQVTM and ANQGSEA. There are 14 residues in the CDR3. V gave up 3 bases and J gave up 3 bases, with 14 bases separating them. The CDR3 DNA is TGCAGCGTTGACGTATCGACAGAGCACTATGGCTACACCTTC. Its translation is CSVDVSTEHYGYTF.

The gene calls are TRBV30 and TRBJ2-5; 10 bases line up with TRBD1. J was trimmed by 5 bases and V by 2 bases; bases with no gene match: 8. The germline CDR1 and CDR2 sequences are GTSNPN and SVGIG (reference sequence). This CDR3 comprises 15 residues. The CDR3 bases are TGTGCCTGGAGTCCCCCCGGGACAGGGGTGGAGACCCAGTACTTC. The encoded protein is CAWSPPGTGVETQYF.

This clone appeared a single time. The chain couples TRBV4-2 to TRBJ1-5; possibly TRBD1 for D (5 bases). The CDR3 covers 16 residues. Trimming removed 4 bases at V and 3 bases at J, with 16 bases between. Germline V gives CDR1 LGHNA, CDR2 YNFKEQ. The CDR3 DNA is TGTGCCAGCAGCCGAGATCCGGGACGGCTCAATCAGCCCCAGCATTTT. The encoded protein is CASSRDPGRLNQPQHF.

This clone has a handful of counts. The chain links TRBV7-6 to TRBJ1-2; TRBD1 matches at 10 bases. V was clipped by 5 bases and J by 1 base; unmatched bases: 4. This CDR3 has 15 amino acids. Germline V gives CDR1 SGHVS, CDR2 FNYEAQ. CDR3 sequence: CASSRDRGFNYGYTF. CDR3 DNA sequence: TGTGCCAGCAGCCGGGACAGGGGCTTTAACTATGGCTACACCTTC.

This chain connects TRBV15 to TRBJ2-5; TRBD2 agrees at 10 bases. Germline CDR1 reads LNHNV; CDR2 reads YYDKDF (reference sequence). The trim removed 4 bases at V and 3 bases at J, leaving 5 bases unmatched. This CDR3 has 15 amino acids. The CDR3 sequence: CATSNSLAGKETQYF. The CDR3 DNA is TGTGCCACCAGCAACTCACTAGCGGGGAAAGAGACCCAGTACTTC.

The rearrangement uses TRBV5-1 and TRBJ1-1; D possibly corresponds to TRBD1 (6 bases). The CDR3 is 12 residues long. Germline CDR1 reads SGHRS; CDR2 reads YFSETQ. Trimming removed 2 bases from V and 6 bases from J, with 8 bases in between. The CDR3 spells CASSFGGPEAFF. CDR3 DNA: TGCGCCAGCAGCTTTGGGGGCCCTGAAGCTTTCTTT.

This clone was observed once. The V gene is TRBV4-1, the J gene TRBJ2-2; D ambiguous. The CDR3 is made up of 12 amino acids. V lost 1 base, J lost 7 bases, and 4 bases lay in between. Germline values: CDR1 MGHRA, CDR2 YSYEKL. CDR3 in amino acids: CASSQVYGELFF. CDR3 nucleotide sequence: TGCGCCAGCAGCCAAGTTTACGGGGAGCTGTTTTTT.

This chain links TRBV29-1 with TRBJ2-5; no firm D call. CDR1 and CDR2 (germline): SQVTM, ANQGSEA. CDR3 length: 11 amino acids. The DNA for the CDR3 is TGCAGGAGCCCGATCCAAGAGACCCAGTACTTC. Translation: CRSPIQETQYF.

The gene calls are TRBV9 and TRBJ1-1; perhaps TRBD1 as D (6 bases). The germline gives CDR1 SGDLS, CDR2 YYNGEE. This CDR3 is 15 amino acids long. The V end was cut by 4 bases, the J end by 5 bases, with 18 bases between. CDR3 amino acids: CASSRLTRGVTEAFF. CDR3 DNA: TGTGCCAGCAGCAGATTGACGAGGGGGGTTACTGAAGCTTTCTTT.

This clone was counted between two and nine times. The CDR3 region has the DNA TGTGCCAGCAGTTTATCGAACAGGGGAAATGGCTACACCTTC. Its protein product is CASSLSNRGNGYTF. The gene calls are TRBV27 and TRBJ1-2; 7 nucleotides align to TRBD1. The junction had 4 bases not matched to a gene; V was cut back by 0 bases and J by 6 bases. CDR3 size: 14 residues. Germline V gene data show CDR1 as MNHEY and CDR2 as SMNVEV (reference sequence).

This sequence joins TRBV6-6 and TRBJ2-1; TRBD2 matches 12 bases. This CDR3 contains 15 residues. The junction had 7 bases not matched to a gene; V was cut back by 6 bases and J by 7 bases. Germline CDR1 is MNHNY and CDR2 is SVGAGI (reference sequence). CDR3 in amino acids: CASRLAGGPGNEQFF. The DNA of the CDR3 is TGTGCCAGCAGGCTAGCGGGGGGGCCGGGTAATGAGCAGTTCTTC.

This chain joins TRBV29-1 and TRBJ2-7; D unclear. Looked up from germline, CDR1 is SQVTM and CDR2 is ANQGSEA. The CDR3 is made up of 12 amino acids. Trimming cost V 3 bases and J 2 bases, with 8 bases left between them. The CDR3 loop reads CSVETPAYEQYF. In DNA form, the CDR3 reads TGCAGCGTTGAGACGCCAGCCTACGAGCAGTACTTC.

The chain is built from TRBV30 and TRBJ1-1; D is ambiguous. This CDR3 has 13 residues. Germline CDR1 is GTSNPN and CDR2 is SVGIG (reference sequence). Trimming took off 2 bases at V and 1 base at J, with 8 bases between the two ends. This chain's CDR3 is CAWSWAANTEAFF. Here the CDR3 DNA reads TGTGCCTGGAGTTGGGCAGCGAACACTGAAGCTTTCTTT.

The rearrangement joins TRBV28 to TRBJ1-2; the D gene is possibly TRBD1 (5 bases). CDR3 length: 12 amino acids. Looked up from germline, CDR1 is MDHEN and CDR2 is SYDVKM. The germline V and J ends were trimmed by 10 bases and 6 bases, with 15 bases remaining between them. The CDR3 DNA reads as TGTGCCACCACCCGCAGGGTTGATGGCTACACCTTC. Translating it yields CATTRRVDGYTF.

The CDR3 spells CASSQTGGALSNQPQHF. CDR3 sequence (DNA): TGTGCCAGTAGCCAGACAGGGGGCGCGTTGAGCAATCAGCCCCAGCATTTT. The V and J genes are TRBV19 and TRBJ1-5; the match to TRBD1 covers 10 bases. Unmatched junction bases numbered 9, after V lost 6 bases and J lost 1 base. Germline values: CDR1 LNHDA, CDR2 SQIVND (reference sequence). CDR3 length: 17 amino acids.

As for this clone: The same CDR3 also results from other DNA sequences found in this sample. This chain joins TRBV30 and TRBJ1-2; D uncertain. V was trimmed by 2 bases and J by 7 bases, leaving 11 bases between them. The CDR3 is made up of 12 amino acids. From germline, CDR1 is GTSNPN and CDR2 SVGIG (reference sequence). This CDR3 reads CAWSSGVGGYTF. The CDR3 DNA is TGTGCCTGGAGTTCCGGGGTTGGTGGCTACACCTTC.